The clone carrying this T cell receptor beta chain was recorded a few times. These data originate in a study of beta chain features in type 1 diabetes. Every single donor gave one heparinised blood draw, and these averaged about 116 mL. Germline CDR1 and CDR2: DFQATT and SNEGSKA (reference sequence). The CDR3 has 11 residues. V lost 4 bases to trimming and J lost 7 bases, with 8 bases between them. Every isolated RNA sample was fully reverse transcribed, so sequencing captured expressed TCRB transcripts. The table came from immunoSEQ multiplex PCR; TCRdb's copy has only in-frame clones and leaves some out. Of about 300,000 clones in the sample, around 7.3% were seen once.

The receptor was isolated from a woman between 18 and 29 years old in good health. The sample consisted of central memory CD4+ T cells from blood. The V call is TRBV20-1, the J call TRBJ2-1; perhaps TRBD1 as D (6 bases). CDR3 amino acids: CSANRANEQFF. The CDR3 DNA is TGCAGTGCTAACAGGGCTAATGAGCAGTTCTTC.